Listed below are T cell receptor beta chains from one sample, sequenced in a study of shared clonotypes between healthy human individuals. TCRdb's table, derived via immunoSEQ multiplex PCR, lists solely in-frame clones and lacks some. The sample comprises over a million clones, about 96% of which are singletons, and more than 0.9% rests with the top ten. Sequenced material: naive CD4+ T cells sorted from blood. The receptors stem from a man aged 25 to 45 in good health. Both conserved end residues are part of each CDR3. A D gene is named only where the DNA matches it firmly. Clone size, where shown, is once, few, many, or a class for clones that have expanded.

NA | TRBJ2-1 | 18 | TRBV7-9 | NA | CASNLSPWPGLSYNEQFF | TGTGCCAGCAACCTCTCTCCGTGGCCGGGTCTCTCCTACAATGAGCAGTTCTTC
NA | TRBJ2-3 | 13 | TRBV11-2 | NA | CASSFTGTDTQYF | TGTGCCAGCAGCTTTACAGGGACAGATACGCAGTATTTT
once | TRBJ2-2 | 15 | TRBV18 | NA | CASSPLHQNTGELFF | TGTGCCAGCTCACCACTTCACCAGAACACCGGGGAGCTGTTTTTT
NA | TRBJ2-3 | 13 | TRBV4-3 | NA | CASSLGITDTQYF | TGCGCCAGCAGCCTGGGGATCACAGATACGCAGTATTTT
NA | TRBJ2-5 | 18 | TRBV7-3 | TRBD2 | CASSKGVVSGSMGETQYF | TGTGCCAGCAGCAAAGGGGTGGTTAGCGGGAGTATGGGAGAGACCCAGTACTTC
once | TRBJ1-5 | 13 | TRBV7-6 | TRBD1 | CASSRDRQGPQHF | TGTGCCAGCAGCCGGGACAGGCAAGGGCCCCAGCATTTT
NA | TRBJ2-1 | 15 | TRBV7-8 | TRBD2 | CASSLIAGVQNEQFF | TGTGCCAGCAGCTTAATAGCGGGAGTACAAAATGAGCAGTTCTTC
NA | TRBJ1-4 | 16 | TRBV7-8 | TRBD1 | CASSLARVQGKEKLFF | TGTGCCAGCAGCTTAGCGCGGGTACAGGGGAAAGAAAAACTGTTTTTT
NA | TRBJ1-3 | 12 | TRBV30 | NA | CAWSVAENTIYF | TGTGCCTGGAGTGTTGCGGAAAACACCATATATTTT
NA | TRBJ1-2 | 14 | TRBV30 | NA | CARFGNLGPGGYTF | TGTGCCCGGTTTGGAAACCTCGGGCCCGGGGGCTACACCTTC
NA | TRBJ2-7 | 17 | TRBV11-2 | TRBD1 | CASSLGPWGTARYEQYF | TGTGCCAGCAGCTTGGGCCCGTGGGGGACAGCCCGCTACGAGCAGTACTTC
once | TRBJ2-5 | 16 | TRBV18 | TRBD2 | CASSPPSSGRGETQYF | TGTGCCAGCTCACCACCGTCTAGCGGGAGAGGAGAGACCCAGTACTTC
once | TRBJ2-3 | 13 | TRBV2 | NA | CASSEGGSDTQYF | TGTGCCAGCAGTGAAGGGGGTTCCGATACGCAGTATTTT
NA | TRBJ2-1 | 13 | TRBV11-2 | NA | CASSSREYNEQFF | TGTGCCAGCAGCTCCCGCGAGTACAATGAGCAGTTCTTC
NA | TRBJ1-4 | 14 | TRBV6-5 | TRBD1 | CASRPMTGAEKLFF | TGTGCCAGCAGGCCAATGACAGGGGCTGAAAAACTGTTTTTT
NA | TRBJ2-2 | 14 | TRBV7-2 | NA | CASSLLGTPGELFF | TGTGCCAGCAGCTTATTGGGTACCCCCGGGGAGCTGTTTTTT
NA | TRBJ1-2 | 13 | TRBV29-1 | NA | CSVGTRVNYGYTF | TGCAGCGTGGGAACCCGGGTGAACTATGGCTACACCTTC
NA | TRBJ2-3 | 16 | TRBV7-9 | TRBD2 | CASSLRLAGASDTQYF | TGTGCCAGCAGCTTACGACTAGCGGGAGCATCAGATACGCAGTATTTT
few | TRBJ1-2 | 14 | TRBV7-2 | NA | CASSPRQSSYGYTF | TGTGCCAGCAGCCCGAGACAGTCCTCCTATGGCTACACCTTC
NA | TRBJ2-5 | 14 | TRBV15 | NA | CATSRTAYQETQYF | TGTGCCACCAGCAGGACAGCGTACCAAGAGACCCAGTACTTC
NA | TRBJ2-7 | 15 | TRBV9 | NA | CASSVLPELLYEQYF | TGTGCCAGCAGCGTACTACCCGAATTACTCTACGAGCAGTACTTC
NA | TRBJ2-2 | 13 | TRBV2 | NA | CASKSDLNGELFF | TGTGCCAGCAAAAGCGATTTGAACGGGGAGCTGTTTTTT
NA | TRBJ2-3 | 14 | TRBV19 | TRBD2 | CASRLAGGSDTQYF | TGTGCCAGTAGGCTAGCGGGAGGATCAGATACGCAGTATTTT
NA | TRBJ1-5 | 14 | TRBV5-8 | NA | CASSSGWSNQPQHF | TGTGCCAGCAGCTCGGGCTGGAGCAATCAGCCCCAGCATTTT
NA | TRBJ2-3 | 15 | TRBV10-3 | TRBD2 | CANSKTSGLTDTQYF | TGTGCCAACTCTAAGACTAGCGGACTCACAGATACGCAGTATTTT
NA | TRBJ2-7 | 15 | TRBV2 | TRBD1 | CASSLGTGNIYEQYF | TGTGCCAGCAGTTTAGGGACAGGGAATATCTACGAGCAGTACTTC
few | TRBJ2-3 | 12 | TRBV7-2 | NA | CASSPQADTQYF | TGTGCCAGCAGCCCCCAGGCAGATACGCAGTATTTT
NA | TRBJ1-4 | 14 | TRBV18 | NA | CASSPRGRNEKLFF | TGTGCCAGCTCACCACGGGGGCGGAATGAAAAACTGTTTTTT
NA | TRBJ2-1 | 16 | TRBV19 | TRBD1 | CASSNLIRDRGNEQFF | TGTGCCAGTAGCAACCTAATCCGGGACAGGGGAAATGAGCAGTTCTTC
NA | TRBJ1-3 | 15 | TRBV19 | NA | CASNGRPSSGNTIYF | TGTGCCAGTAATGGGCGGCCGAGCTCTGGAAACACCATATATTTT
NA | TRBJ1-5 | 13 | TRBV10-3 | NA | CAIAGTSNQPQHF | TGTGCCATCGCAGGGACATCAAATCAGCCCCAGCATTTT
NA | TRBJ1-4 | 14 | TRBV4-1 | NA | CASSQGRENEKLFF | TGCGCCAGCAGCCAGGGGCGGGAGAATGAAAAACTGTTTTTT
NA | TRBJ2-1 | 16 | TRBV9 | TRBD2 | CASSVIAGSLGNEQFF | TGTGCCAGCAGCGTTATAGCGGGATCGTTAGGGAATGAGCAGTTCTTC
NA | TRBJ2-1 | 17 | TRBV11-2 | TRBD2 | CASSWGASGREYNEQFF | TGTGCCAGCAGCTGGGGGGCTAGCGGGAGGGAGTACAATGAGCAGTTCTTC
NA | TRBJ2-3 | 13 | TRBV29-1 | TRBD2 | CSVVLAGGDTQYF | TGCAGCGTTGTGCTAGCGGGAGGTGATACGCAGTATTTT
NA | TRBJ2-7 | 12 | TRBV2 | NA | CASRDLDYEQYF | TGTGCCAGCAGGGACTTGGACTACGAGCAGTACTTC
NA | TRBJ1-2 | 12 | TRBV29-1 | NA | CSVVGRNYGYTF | TGCAGCGTTGTCGGGAGAAACTATGGCTACACCTTC
NA | TRBJ1-1 | 13 | TRBV27 | TRBD1 | CASSPTLTGTTFF | TGTGCCAGCAGCCCCACCCTGACAGGGACCACTTTCTTT
once | TRBJ2-5 | 17 | TRBV19 | TRBD1 | CASSIGRRDRGVETQYF | TGTGCCAGTAGTATAGGGAGGAGGGACAGGGGGGTTGAGACCCAGTACTTC
NA | TRBJ2-5 | 15 | TRBV27 | TRBD1 | CASSLSRQGEETQYF | TGTGCCAGCAGTTTAAGCAGGCAGGGGGAAGAGACCCAGTACTTC
NA | TRBJ2-1 | 13 | TRBV19 | NA | CASRGPHGREQFF | TGTGCCAGCCGGGGACCCCATGGGAGAGAGCAGTTCTTC
NA | TRBJ1-4 | 15 | TRBV18 | NA | CASSPTTTTNEKLFF | TGTGCCAGCTCACCCACAACCACAACTAATGAAAAACTGTTTTTT
NA | TRBJ2-7 | 14 | TRBV27 | TRBD1 | CASRGNRGFGEQYF | TGTGCCAGCAGGGGGAACAGGGGTTTTGGCGAGCAGTACTTC
NA | TRBJ1-1 | 13 | TRBV7-2 | NA | CASSSRQNTEAFF | TGTGCCAGCAGCTCGCGACAGAACACTGAAGCTTTCTTT
NA | TRBJ2-3 | 16 | TRBV19 | NA | CASSILPGSRTDTQYF | TGTGCCAGTAGTATACTTCCCGGGAGTAGGACAGATACGCAGTATTTT
NA | TRBJ2-2 | 14 | TRBV5-1 | NA | CASSVDKFTGELFF | TGCGCCAGCAGCGTTGATAAGTTCACCGGGGAGCTGTTTTTT
once | TRBJ1-1 | 14 | TRBV9 | TRBD1 | CASTRGFVGTEAFF | TGTGCCAGCACCAGGGGGTTTGTCGGCACTGAAGCTTTCTTT
NA | TRBJ1-2 | 18 | TRBV27 | TRBD1 | CASRPGQRPIVGNYGYTF | TGTGCCAGCAGGCCGGGACAGCGCCCTATCGTAGGGAACTATGGCTACACCTTC
NA | TRBJ2-1 | 13 | TRBV30 | TRBD1 | CAWSSTGSNEQFF | TGTGCCTGGAGTTCGACAGGGAGCAATGAGCAGTTCTTC
NA | TRBJ2-1 | 15 | TRBV28 | TRBD1 | CASRQGQGVTGEQFF | TGTGCCAGCAGACAGGGACAGGGGGTAACAGGTGAGCAGTTCTTC
NA | TRBJ2-3 | 13 | TRBV11-3 | NA | CASSLRGEDTQYF | TGTGCCAGCAGCCTCCGTGGAGAAGATACGCAGTATTTT
NA | TRBJ2-7 | 16 | TRBV5-1 | NA | CASSLRGAGPVYEQYF | TGCGCCAGCAGCTTGAGGGGGGCGGGACCAGTCTACGAGCAGTACTTC
NA | TRBJ2-5 | 18 | TRBV5-1 | NA | CASSFVSLVGGEMETQYF | TGCGCCAGCAGCTTCGTTTCTTTGGTGGGTGGGGAAATGGAGACCCAGTACTTC
NA | TRBJ2-5 | 15 | TRBV28 | NA | CASSPQGGWEETQYF | TGTGCCAGCAGTCCCCAAGGGGGGTGGGAAGAGACCCAGTACTTC
NA | TRBJ1-1 | 14 | TRBV9 | NA | CASSPKLETAEAFF | TGTGCCAGCAGCCCCAAGTTAGAAACAGCAGAAGCTTTCTTT
NA | TRBJ2-5 | 15 | TRBV15 | TRBD2 | CATSNRWGGKETQYF | TGTGCCACCAGCAATAGATGGGGGGGGAAAGAGACCCAGTACTTC